This TCR beta chain was sequenced during a study of long-term antiretroviral therapy in people with HIV. Study results and caveats: Within the repertoire, clones expanded before ART were dominant at all time points.

Researchers ran immunoSEQ v3.0 at survey level. Only in-frame clones appear in the TCRdb table, and some are missing; sequencing was by immunoSEQ multiplex PCR. The profile shows 17,000 or so clones, 79% of them singletons. Notes on this clone: Its specificity is unknown.

Participants with HIV, all of them, were treated in the United States. Trimming shortened V by 3 bases and J by 7 bases, and 10 bases separated the two germline ends. The length of the CDR3 is 14 residues. Germline-derived CDR1 and CDR2 are MNHEY and SMNVEV (reference sequence). The sequences come from unsorted PBMCs, collected at the start of antiretroviral therapy. The rearrangement joins TRBV27 to TRBJ1-6, with D perhaps matching TRBD1 (6 bases). This receptor was obtained from a man in his thirties or forties with HIV. CDR3 in amino acids: CASSFRGGNSPLHF. The DNA for the CDR3 is TGTGCCAGCAGTTTTCGGGGGGGCAATTCACCCCTCCACTTT.